The 12 T cell receptor beta chains presented below share a single source sample, sequenced in a study of blood T cells in healthy people across ages. Sample-barcoded 5' priming and a J-beta primer mix drove a second PCR of 7 to 11 cycles. TCRdb re-analysed the 5' RACE reads in MiXCR, keeping a single row per CDR3 protein. This sample carries roughly 1,500,000 distinct CDR3 sequences, roughly 32% of them seen once, and the ten largest clones take roughly 10%. The sequenced sample consisted of blood. These receptors were obtained from a woman aged 25 to 45 in good health.

This chain links TRBV5-1 with TRBJ2-1; 7 positions match TRBD2. The trim removed 2 bases at V and 6 bases at J, leaving 8 bases unmatched. The CDR3 runs to 15 residues. The germline V gene has CDR1 SGHRS and CDR2 YFSETQ. In nucleotides, the CDR3 is TGCGCCAGCAGCTTAGGGACTACCAGCTCCAATGAGCAGTTCTTC. Translation gives CASSLGTTSSNEQFF.

This chain uses TRBV3-1 with TRBJ1-3; D uncertain. Germline CDR1 and CDR2: LGHDT and YNNKEL (reference sequence). The CDR3 runs 15 residues. Trimming took 1 base from V and 0 from J, leaving 7 bases between them. CDR3 protein: CASSQGPLSGNTIYF. The CDR3 nucleotides are TGTGCCAGCAGCCAAGGGCCGCTCTCTGGAAACACCATATATTTT. Based on the CDR3 plus reference TRBV3-1 and TRBJ1-3, the full variable domain is DTAVSQTPKYLVTQMGNDKSIKCEQNLGHDTMYWYKQDSKKFLKIMFSYNNKELIINETVPNRFSPKSPDKAHLNLHINSLELGDSAVYFCASSQGPLSGNTIYFGEGSWLTVV.

This rearrangement joins TRBV28 to TRBJ2-1; 9 bases are a match to TRBD2. The J segment lost 4 bases and the V segment lost 5 bases, leaving 6 bases of the junction unmatched. Germline V lookup: CDR1 MDHEN, CDR2 SYDVKM. The length of the CDR3 is 15 residues. In DNA, the CDR3 is TGTGCCAGCAGTACTGGACTAGCGCCTTACAATGAGCAGTTCTTC. Translated, it gives CASSTGLAPYNEQFF.

This clonotype was observed a few times. V and J are TRBV7-9 and TRBJ2-2; D remains ambiguous. V lost 2 bases to trimming and J lost 4 bases, with 17 bases between them. Looked up from germline, CDR1 is SEHNR and CDR2 is FQNEAQ (reference sequence). This CDR3 has 17 amino acids. CDR3 in amino acids: CASSLSDTGVTTGELFF. CDR3 in DNA: TGTGCCAGCAGCTTATCGGATACGGGTGTCACCACCGGGGAGCTGTTTTTT.

The sample holds one count of this clonotype. The junction does not match germline at one end; this may be a read error. The chain has TRBV15 and TRBJ2-3; 10 bases line up with TRBD2. This CDR3 comprises 15 residues. The germline V gene has CDR1 LNHNV and CDR2 YYDKDF (reference sequence). The CDR3 region is CATRFKREGTDRQYF. In DNA form, the CDR3 reads TGTGCCACCAGATTTAAGCGGGAGGGCACAGATAGGCAGTATTTT.

As regards this clonotype: A read error may explain this, as a much larger clone is one base away. No conserved phenylalanine or tryptophan is present at the end of the CDR3, so a read error is the likely explanation. The gene calls are TRBV29-1 and TRBJ2-4; 10 nucleotides align to TRBD2. This CDR3 spans 18 amino acids. The V gene end was trimmed by 6 bases and the J gene end by 0 bases; junction bases not matched to a gene: 14. The germline CDR1 and CDR2 sequences are SQVTM and ANQGSEA. The CDR3 sequence: CSVWMGLAGDAAKNIQYC. The CDR3 nucleotides read TGCAGCGTCTGGATGGGCCTAGCGGGAGATGCAGCCAAAAACATTCAGTACTGC.

In this sample, this clonotype turned up once. This chain links TRBV9 with TRBJ2-2; D perhaps matches TRBD2 (5 bases). V shed 3 bases and J shed 3 bases, with 15 bases lying between them. This CDR3 region has 16 residues. Germline V gives CDR1 SGDLS, CDR2 YYNGEE. The CDR3 DNA reads as TGTGCCAGCAGCGGATTAGCGTCACGGGACACCGGGGAGCTGTTTTTT. Translated, it gives CASSGLASRDTGELFF.

Ten or more counts support this clonotype. The V call is TRBV20-1, the J call TRBJ2-1; no clear D gene. This CDR3 spans 13 amino acids. Germline CDR1 and CDR2: DFQATT and SNEGSKA (reference sequence). Trimming removed 2 bases at V and 6 bases at J, with 11 bases between. CDR3: CSARSGLGNEQFF. CDR3 nucleotide sequence: TGCAGTGCTAGATCGGGTTTGGGCAATGAGCAGTTCTTC.

A few counts support this clonotype. This chain connects TRBV4-1 to TRBJ2-3, with 7 bases matching TRBD2. Germline-derived CDR1 and CDR2 are MGHRA and YSYEKL. There are 15 residues in the CDR3. With V trimmed by 4 bases and J by 10 bases, 14 bases remained unmatched. The CDR3 sequence: CASSPPGLRGLAQYF. CDR3 nucleotides: TGCGCCAGCAGCCCCCCGGGACTACGAGGTTTAGCGCAGTATTTT.

Turning to this clonotype: The germline gene is not matched at one end of the junction; a read error may be the cause. The chain uses TRBV7-2 and TRBJ2-3; TRBD1 matches 9 bases. The CDR3 runs 15 residues. Germline V lookup: CDR1 SGHTA, CDR2 FQGNSA. CDR3 sequence: CASSPGTGWTDMQYF. The CDR3 nucleotides are TGTGCCAGCAGCCCCGGGACAGGGTGGACAGATATGCAGTATTTT.

The sample holds one count of this clonotype. This could be a read error, since a much larger clone is one nucleotide away. The chain is built from TRBV28 and TRBJ1-2; D is uncertain. The CDR3 runs 14 residues. The germline V gene has CDR1 MDHEN and CDR2 SYDVKM. The CDR3 nucleotides read TGTGCCAGCACCCTCGCCGGGGATAACTGTGGCTACACCTTC. Translation: CASTLAGDNCGYTF.

This sequence joins TRBV6-6 and TRBJ1-2; TRBD1 might be the D (5 bases). Germline V CDR1 and CDR2: MNHNY, SVGAGI (reference sequence). Trimming took off 4 bases at V and 6 bases at J, with 15 bases between the two ends. The CDR3 consists of 14 residues. CDR3 coding DNA: TGTGCCAGCAGTTCGGGACGCGGTGGTAATGGCTACACCTTC. Protein sequence: CASSSGRGGNGYTF.